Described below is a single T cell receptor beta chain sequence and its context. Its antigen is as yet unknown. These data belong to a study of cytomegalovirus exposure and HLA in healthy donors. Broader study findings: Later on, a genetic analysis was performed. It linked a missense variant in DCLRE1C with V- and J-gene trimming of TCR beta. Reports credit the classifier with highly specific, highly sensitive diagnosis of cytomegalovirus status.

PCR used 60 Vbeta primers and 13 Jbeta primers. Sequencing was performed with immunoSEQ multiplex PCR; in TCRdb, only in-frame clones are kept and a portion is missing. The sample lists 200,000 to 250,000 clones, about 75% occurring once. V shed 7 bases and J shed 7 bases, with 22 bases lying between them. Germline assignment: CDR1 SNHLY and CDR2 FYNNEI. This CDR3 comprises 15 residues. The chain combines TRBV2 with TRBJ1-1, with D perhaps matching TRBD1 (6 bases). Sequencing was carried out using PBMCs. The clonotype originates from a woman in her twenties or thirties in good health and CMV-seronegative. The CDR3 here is CASTVGDGGQGEAFF. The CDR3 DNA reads TGTGCCAGCACCGTCGGGGACGGGGGGCAAGGTGAAGCTTTCTTT.